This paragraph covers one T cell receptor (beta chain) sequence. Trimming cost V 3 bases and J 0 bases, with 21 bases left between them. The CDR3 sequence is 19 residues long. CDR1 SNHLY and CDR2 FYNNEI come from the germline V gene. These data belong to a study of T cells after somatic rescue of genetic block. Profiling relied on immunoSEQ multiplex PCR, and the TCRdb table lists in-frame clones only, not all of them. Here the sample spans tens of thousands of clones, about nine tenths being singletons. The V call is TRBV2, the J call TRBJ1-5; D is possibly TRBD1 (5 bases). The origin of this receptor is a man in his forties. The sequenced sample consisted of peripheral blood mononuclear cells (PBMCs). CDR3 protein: CASSDGRDPFSNSNQPQHF. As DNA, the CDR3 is TGTGCCAGCAGTGACGGTAGGGACCCCTTCTCAAATAGCAATCAGCCCCAGCATTTT.